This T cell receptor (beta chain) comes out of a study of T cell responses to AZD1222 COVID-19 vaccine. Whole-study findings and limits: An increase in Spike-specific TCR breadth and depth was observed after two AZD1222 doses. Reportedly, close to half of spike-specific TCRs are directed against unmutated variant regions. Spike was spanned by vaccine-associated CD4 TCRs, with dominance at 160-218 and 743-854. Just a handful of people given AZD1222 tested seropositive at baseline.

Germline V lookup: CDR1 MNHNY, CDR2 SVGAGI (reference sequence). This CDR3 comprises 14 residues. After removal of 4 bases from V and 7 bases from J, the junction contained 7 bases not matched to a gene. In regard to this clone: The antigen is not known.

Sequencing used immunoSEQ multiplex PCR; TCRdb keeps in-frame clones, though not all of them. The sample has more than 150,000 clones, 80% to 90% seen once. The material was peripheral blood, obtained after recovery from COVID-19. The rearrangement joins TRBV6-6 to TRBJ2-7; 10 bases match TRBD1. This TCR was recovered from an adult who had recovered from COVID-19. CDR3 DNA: TGTGCCAGCAGTTCCGGGACAGGGGAAGGGGAGCAGTACTTC. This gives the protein CASSSGTGEGEQYF.